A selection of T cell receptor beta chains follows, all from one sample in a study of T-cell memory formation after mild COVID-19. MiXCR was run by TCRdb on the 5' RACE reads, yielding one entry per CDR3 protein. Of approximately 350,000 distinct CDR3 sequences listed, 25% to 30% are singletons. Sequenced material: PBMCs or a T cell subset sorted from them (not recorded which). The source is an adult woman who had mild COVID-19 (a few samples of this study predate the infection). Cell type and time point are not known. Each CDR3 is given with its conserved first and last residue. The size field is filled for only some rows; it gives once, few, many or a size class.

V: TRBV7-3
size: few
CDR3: CASSTGTSNEQFF

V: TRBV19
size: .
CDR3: CASSIGTGYYYEQYF

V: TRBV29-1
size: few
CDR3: CSVAPAGGDPYEQYF

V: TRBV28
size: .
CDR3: CASKWAASYEQYF

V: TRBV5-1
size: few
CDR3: CASSQGLAGAGETQYF

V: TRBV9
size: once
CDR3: CASSGGLAGESEQYF

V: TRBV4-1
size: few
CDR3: CASSQDGNTGELFF

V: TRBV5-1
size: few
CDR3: CASSLRTGESGEQYF

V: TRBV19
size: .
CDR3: CASSILQGYTGELFF

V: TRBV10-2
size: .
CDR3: CASSERVQLSGNTIYF

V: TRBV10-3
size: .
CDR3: CAISADRGVRETQYF

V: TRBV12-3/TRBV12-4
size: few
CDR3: CACRGGRTDTQYF

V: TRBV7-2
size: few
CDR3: CASSFTGGVEQFF

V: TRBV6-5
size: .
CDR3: CASTDTGGAKAFF

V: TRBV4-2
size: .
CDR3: CASSPRMSDTQYF

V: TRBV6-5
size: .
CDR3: CASRLGSGMGEQYF

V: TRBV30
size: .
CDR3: CAWSMVGGLKNTQYF

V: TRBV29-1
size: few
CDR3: CSVLGGEVDGYTF

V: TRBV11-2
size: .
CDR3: CASSPQGQHNQPQHF

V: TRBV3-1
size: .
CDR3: CASSPMKSYGYTF

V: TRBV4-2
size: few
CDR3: CASSPGLAGPTDTQYF

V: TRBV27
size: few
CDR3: CASRSAGGSYEQYF

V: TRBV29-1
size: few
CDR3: CSVGRVANTGELFF

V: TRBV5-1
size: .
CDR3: CASSLAVSGDFYEQFF

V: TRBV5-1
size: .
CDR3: CASSPIYLLGTSYNEQFF

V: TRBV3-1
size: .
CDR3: CASSRSDTEAFF

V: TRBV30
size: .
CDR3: CAWGAVRPKYNEQFF